The next 30 T cell receptor beta chains were all read from a single sample in a study of blood T cell repertoires in COVID-19. This table comes from immunoSEQ multiplex PCR, and its TCRdb copy is limited to in-frame clones, with some not included. The sample consists of approximately 150,000 clones, approximately 87% of them appearing once. The sequenced sample was peripheral blood. These receptors originate from a woman in her 50s with active or convalescent COVID-19.

This chain uses TRBV3-1 (or the pseudogene TRBV3-2) with TRBJ1-5, with D hard to call. The CDR3 sequence is 14 residues long. Trimming left V 3 bases short and J 6 bases short, with 12 bases between. Germline V lookup: CDR1 LGHDT, CDR2 YNNKEL (reference sequence). The CDR3, as DNA: TGTGCCAGCAGCCATAAAGGGAGCGGTCAGCCCCAGCATTTT. Its protein product is CASSHKGSGQPQHF.

The CDR3 protein is CASSYSTGFSGNTIYF. The CDR3 DNA follows: TGTGCCAGCAGTTACTCGACAGGGTTCTCTGGAAACACCATATATTTT. V is TRBV6-6 and J is TRBJ1-3, with 7 bases matching TRBD1. The V and J ends lost 0 bases and 0 bases, in that order; junction bases with no gene match: 2. CDR3 size: 16 residues. The germline CDR1 and CDR2 sequences are MNHNY and SVGAGI (reference sequence).

V usage is TRBV5-1 and J usage is TRBJ1-2, with a tentative D call TRBD1 (5 bases). From germline, CDR1 is SGHRS and CDR2 YFSETQ. CDR3 length: 15 amino acids. V was cut by 0 bases and J by 0 bases, with 9 bases left in between. CDR3 in amino acids: CASSLGTSPNYGYTF. The CDR3 DNA follows: TGCGCCAGCAGCTTGGGGACATCCCCTAACTATGGCTACACCTTC.

Judged by abundance, this clone is large. The chain employs TRBV4-2 and TRBJ2-5; D remains unclear. V lost 0 bases, J lost 5 bases, and 13 bases lay in between. This CDR3 contains 15 residues. Germline-derived CDR1 and CDR2 are LGHNA and YNFKEQ. The CDR3 loop is CASSQDWLEFETQYF. CDR3 nucleotides: TGTGCCAGCAGCCAAGATTGGCTGGAGTTTGAGACCCAGTACTTC.

The chain recombines TRBV28 with TRBJ2-7, with a tentative D call TRBD2 (6 bases). Between the trimmed V and J ends, which lost 6 bases and 6 bases, there was a span of 15 bases. This CDR3 contains 13 residues. Germline CDR1 MDHEN, CDR2 SYDVKM. The CDR3 protein is CASRLPGETEQYF. In nucleotides, the CDR3 is TGTGCCAGCAGGCTCCCGGGGGAAACCGAGCAGTACTTC.

This chain connects TRBV10-2 to TRBJ1-1, with 7 bases fitting TRBD1. V lost 4 bases to trimming and J lost 5 bases; unmatched junction nucleotides: 7. The CDR3 has 14 amino acids. Germline-derived CDR1 and CDR2 are WSHSY and SAAADI. The CDR3 region is CASSVDRQGTEAFF. The CDR3 DNA reads as TGCGCCAGCAGTGTGGACAGGCAAGGGACTGAAGCTTTCTTT.

The chain couples TRBV5-1 to TRBJ1-3, with no clear D. The CDR3 extends over 14 amino acids. The V end lost 2 bases, the J end lost 5 bases, and 11 bases lay between the germline ends. Germline lookup yields CDR1 SGHRS and CDR2 YFSETQ. DNA for the CDR3: TGCGCCAGCAGCTTTAAGGGAGAAAGAAACACCATATATTTT. This sequence encodes CASSFKGERNTIYF.

V and J are TRBV4-3 and TRBJ2-2; D is uncertain. The CDR3 is 12 amino acids. Germline V CDR1 and CDR2: LGHNA, YSLEER. V was trimmed by 0 bases and J by 8 bases, leaving 4 bases between them. The CDR3 DNA follows: TGCGCCAGCAGCCAAGAGCGAGGGGAGCTGTTTTTT. Encoded protein: CASSQERGELFF.

A single count supports this clone. The J gene is TRBJ1-5, the V gene TRBV5-6; TRBD1 matches at 9 bases. The germline gives CDR1 SGHDT, CDR2 YYEEEE. The length of the CDR3 is 14 residues. V gave up 4 bases and J gave up 5 bases; unmatched junction bases: 4. CDR3 sequence: CASSPGQGYQPQHF. CDR3 nucleotide sequence: TGTGCCAGCAGCCCGGGACAGGGTTATCAGCCCCAGCATTTT.

V is TRBV3-1 (or the pseudogene TRBV3-2) and J is TRBJ1-4, with D unresolved. The V gene lost 4 bases and the J gene lost 5 bases, with 17 bases spanning the gap. This CDR3 is built from 16 residues. Germline V lookup: CDR1 LGHDT, CDR2 YNNKEL (reference sequence). For the CDR3, the DNA is TGTGCCAGCAGCCGCCCCCGAGGAGGGAAGAATGAAAAACTGTTTTTT. Its protein product is CASSRPRGGKNEKLFF.

The V call is TRBV6-6, the J call TRBJ2-2, with 10 nucleotides matching TRBD2. V was pared by 5 bases and J by 3 bases, with 6 bases of the junction left unmatched. CDR1 is MNHNY, CDR2 SVGAGI, per germline (reference sequence). CDR3 size: 16 residues. The CDR3 bases are TGTGCCAGCAGTCGAAGCGGGGGGGCCTACACCGGGGAGCTGTTTTTT. It yields the protein CASSRSGGAYTGELFF.

This chain connects TRBV5-6 to TRBJ1-2, with 8 bases identical to TRBD1. The CDR3 extends over 15 amino acids. V dropped 4 bases and J dropped 3; count of bases not matched to a gene: 8. Germline CDR1 is SGHDT and CDR2 is YYEEEE. The CDR3 DNA sequence: TGTGCCAGCAGCATCGGGACAGGTTCGGACTATGGCTACACCTTC. Protein sequence: CASSIGTGSDYGYTF.

This clone is a singleton in its sample. The rearrangement joins TRBV28 to TRBJ1-6, with 9 bases identical to TRBD1. V lost 5 bases to trimming and J lost 7 bases; unmatched junction nucleotides: 6. This CDR3 spans 15 amino acids. Germline assignment: CDR1 MDHEN and CDR2 SYDVKM. The CDR3 coding sequence is TGTGCCAGCAGTGTGGGACAGGGTACGAATTCACCCCTCCACTTT. As protein: CASSVGQGTNSPLHF.

Written as DNA, the CDR3 is TGTGCCTGGAGTCGAACTGGGACAGGGAGGGGGTATAATTCACCCCTCCACTTT. Translation: CAWSRTGTGRGYNSPLHF. The chain joins TRBV30 to TRBJ1-6; 9 bases agree with TRBD1. This CDR3 is 18 amino acids long. V was pared by 2 bases and J by 4 bases, with 12 bases of the junction left unmatched. Germline lookup yields CDR1 GTSNPN and CDR2 SVGIG (reference sequence).

The chain has TRBV7-2 and TRBJ2-1, with D possibly being TRBD2 (5 bases). V lost 1 base and J lost 4, with 11 bases in between. The CDR3 covers 15 residues. Germline assignment: CDR1 SGHTA and CDR2 FQGNSA. The CDR3 reads CASSLGRVEYNEQFF. In nucleotides, the CDR3 is TGTGCCAGCAGCTTAGGGCGGGTGGAATACAATGAGCAGTTCTTC. The complete variable domain, with remaining parts taken from reference TRBV7-2 and TRBJ2-1, reads GAGVSQSPSNKVTEKGKDVELRCDPISGHTALYWYRQSLGQGLEFLIYFQGNSAPDKSGLPSDRFSAERTGGSVSTLTIQRTQQEDSAVYLCASSLGRVEYNEQFFGPGTRLTVL.

This chain connects TRBV5-1 to TRBJ2-7; TRBD2 matches at 9 bases. Trimming cost V 2 bases and J 9 bases; bases outside gene matches: 9. Per the germline V gene, CDR1 is SGHRS and CDR2 is YFSETQ. The CDR3 is 14 amino acids. DNA of the CDR3: TGCGCCAGCAGCTTTTCTGTAGCGGGAGACGCGCAGTACTTC. Its protein is CASSFSVAGDAQYF.

The rearrangement uses TRBV4-2 and TRBJ2-2; 9 bases fit TRBD1. The germline V gene encodes CDR1 LGHNA and CDR2 YNFKEQ. The CDR3 extends over 17 amino acids. Trimming removed 3 bases from V and 6 bases from J; junction bases left unmatched: 11. The CDR3: CASSQAQGAARSGELFF. DNA of the CDR3: TGTGCCAGCAGCCAGGCACAGGGGGCGGCTCGTTCCGGGGAGCTGTTTTTT.

This chain connects TRBV5-1 to TRBJ1-1, with 9 positions matching TRBD1. V lost 4 bases, J lost 0 bases, and 7 bases stayed unmatched. There are 16 residues in the CDR3. The germline V gene has CDR1 SGHRS and CDR2 YFSETQ. CDR3 bases: TGCGCCAGCAGCGCCCGGGACAGGGAGTTGAACACTGAAGCTTTCTTT. Protein sequence: CASSARDRELNTEAFF.

The chain joins TRBV10-3 to TRBJ2-7; 9 positions match TRBD2. Germline loops: CDR1 ENHRY, CDR2 SYGVKD. Trimming removed 5 bases from V and 3 bases from J; junction bases left unmatched: 14. The CDR3 extends over 17 amino acids. The CDR3 region is CAISPLRGRENLYEQYF. CDR3 nucleotides: TGTGCCATCAGTCCTCTCCGCGGGAGGGAGAACCTCTACGAGCAGTACTTC.

The rearrangement links TRBV6-2 or TRBV6-3 to TRBJ2-3; 11 positions match TRBD2. Trimming removed 6 bases from V and 6 bases from J; junction bases left unmatched: 11. This CDR3 has 16 residues. CDR1 is MNHEY, CDR2 SVGEGT, per germline. Here the CDR3 reads CASSRPGLAVEDTQYF. For the CDR3, the DNA is TGTGCCAGCAGCCGGCCGGGACTAGCGGTGGAGGATACGCAGTATTTT.

The chain is built from TRBV7-3 and TRBJ1-2, with 10 positions matching TRBD1. The CDR3 is made up of 14 amino acids. Germline trimming cut 5 bases from V and 4 bases from J; bases unmatched to any gene: 4. Germline CDR1 is SGHTA and CDR2 is FQGTGA. In nucleotides, the CDR3 is TGTGCCAGCAGCCCGGGACAGGGGCTCTATGGCTACACCTTC. It codes for CASSPGQGLYGYTF.

J is TRBJ1-1 and V is TRBV30; unclear D gene. Germline CDR1 is GTSNPN and CDR2 is SVGIG (reference sequence). V lost 5 bases to trimming and J lost 1 base, with 11 bases between them. CDR3 length: 13 residues. The CDR3 DNA follows: TGTGCCTGGGACCGAGGGTCGAACACTGAAGCTTTCTTT. This sequence encodes CAWDRGSNTEAFF.

The V call is TRBV9, the J call TRBJ1-1; D uncertain. The germline gives CDR1 SGDLS, CDR2 YYNGEE. The length of the CDR3 is 14 residues. Trimming stripped 3 bases from V and 1 base from J, with 10 bases between. For the CDR3, the DNA is TGTGCCAGCAGCGACCCTATTACGAACACTGAAGCTTTCTTT. Protein sequence: CASSDPITNTEAFF.

This chain connects TRBV13 to TRBJ2-7; 7 nucleotides agree with TRBD1. The germline gives CDR1 PRHDT, CDR2 FYEKMQ (reference sequence). Unmatched junction bases numbered 13, after V lost 2 bases and J lost 3 bases. The CDR3 covers 17 residues. Here the CDR3 DNA reads TGTGCCAGCAGCTTACAGGGTCGACAGGGTCGGGGCTACGAGCAGTACTTC. It codes for CASSLQGRQGRGYEQYF.

The rearrangement links TRBV9 to TRBJ1-2; D unclear. The CDR3 has 12 amino acids. From germline, CDR1 is SGDLS and CDR2 YYNGEE. The ends were cut back, 1 base at V and 6 bases at J, with 7 bases in the middle. This chain's CDR3 is CASSVPGDGYTF. CDR3 DNA sequence: TGTGCCAGCAGCGTACCGGGTGATGGCTACACCTTC.

The chain is built from TRBV6-1 and TRBJ2-6; no clear D gene. This CDR3 has 14 amino acids. V lost 3 bases and J lost 3, with 6 bases in between. The germline V gene encodes CDR1 MNHNS and CDR2 SASEGT. The CDR3 coding sequence is TGTGCCAGCAGTGACAGCGATGGGGCCAACGTCCTGACTTTC. This codes for CASSDSDGANVLTF.

The rearrangement uses TRBV29-1 and TRBJ2-1; 11 bases match TRBD1. V gave up 4 bases and J gave up 10 bases; unmatched junction bases: 15. This CDR3 spans 16 amino acids. Germline CDR1 SQVTM, CDR2 ANQGSEA. As DNA, the CDR3 is TGCAGCGTTGTTTTTGAGGGGACAGGGGGGGTTTGGGAGCAGTTCTTC. The encoded protein is CSVVFEGTGGVWEQFF.

The J gene is TRBJ1-5, the V gene TRBV2; 7 bases are a match to TRBD1. After removal of 4 bases from V and 1 base from J, the junction contained 4 bases not matched to a gene. This CDR3 has 15 residues. CDR1 and CDR2 from the germline V gene are SNHLY and FYNNEI. The CDR3 nucleotides read TGTGCCAGCAGTGGACAGGGAAGGAGCAATCAGCCCCAGCATTTT. It encodes CASSGQGRSNQPQHF.

The chain uses TRBV30 and TRBJ2-2; tentatively, D is TRBD1 (6 bases). The V and J ends lost 0 bases and 7 bases respectively, with 6 bases between them. The CDR3 length is 12 residues. Germline V gene sequence: CDR1 GTSNPN, CDR2 SVGIG (reference sequence). CDR3 sequence: CAWSVQGGELFF. CDR3 DNA: TGTGCCTGGAGTGTACAGGGCGGGGAGCTGTTTTTT.

This clone occurred a few times. The chain uses TRBV4-3 and TRBJ1-4; D is uncertain. CDR3 length: 15 amino acids. From germline, CDR1 is LGHNA and CDR2 YSLEER. V was shortened by 2 bases and J by 7 bases, with 14 bases between the two germline ends. The CDR3 nucleotides are TGCGCCAGCAGCCAACCCCGGGGTACGGGTGAAAAACTGTTTTTT. It codes for CASSQPRGTGEKLFF.